The clone carrying this T cell receptor (beta chain) appeared a few times. The antigen remains undetermined. This specimen comes from a study of response to subunit inactivated influenza vaccine. General observations from the study: T cells newly recruited by each seasonal influenza vaccination are few, the authors suggested.

The CDR3 sequence is 13 residues long. Germline V gene data show CDR1 as GTSNPN and CDR2 as SVGIG (reference sequence). V lost 1 base to trimming and J lost 4 bases, with 10 bases between them. TCRdb reprocessed the RT-PCR reads via MiXCR and lists one record per CDR3 protein. Seen here are approximately 520,000 distinct CDR3 sequences, 25% observed once, and the top ten hold approximately 2%. The source material was CD4+ T cells sorted from PBMCs, sampled 4 to 6 days after vaccination. The source is a man between 45 and 60 years old who received an inactivated influenza vaccine. The V call is TRBV30, the J call TRBJ1-2, with TRBD1 as a possible D gene (6 bases). DNA of the CDR3: TGTGCCTGGAGTGACAGGGCTGGCTATGGCTACACCTTC. Protein: CAWSDRAGYGYTF.